This TCR beta chain was sequenced for a study of memory CD4+ T cells and cytomegalovirus serostatus (dated by TCRdb to between 2019 and 2020). Looking at the study overall: The cohort included some 35 healthy adults from Belgium, of whom 9 were CMV seropositive and approximately 24 were CMV seronegative. The study sequenced CD4+ memory TCRbeta repertoires of a Belgian cohort with known cytomegalovirus serostatus to replicate a published TCR-based CMV serostatus classifier.

Results and caveats for the whole study, not just this receptor: The results were interpreted as suggesting that the CMV-associated TCR signature is mostly present in the CD4+ memory repertoire. For predicting CMV serostatus, the median bootstrapped AUC was 0.95 using the original framework and less than 0.93 using a US-trained random forest. Of around 150 previously reported CMV-associated TCRbeta sequences, around 70 appeared in the CD4+ memory repertoires, each in one to five individuals. Unlike the original study, which covered naive and memory CD4+ and CD8+ populations, the Belgian study sequenced only CD4+CD45RO+ memory cells. The original-framework classifier achieved a median bootstrapped AUC of approximately 0.96 with a 95% CI of 0.76-1.00 on the Belgian cohort.

V is shortened by 1 base, J by 7 bases, and the region joining them spans 13 bases. CDR1 and CDR2, looked up from the germline V gene, are KGHSH and LQKENI. There are 14 amino acids in the CDR3, from cysteine to phenylalanine inclusive. Just CDR3 DNA is preserved here, 42 bases in frame from base 1. Note on this clone: What antigen it recognizes has not been identified. Base-call qualities are not available, and no considerably larger clone is one nucleotide away.

Single viable CD3+CD4+CD8-CD45RO+ cells were sorted as memory CD4+ T cells on a FACSAria II. CMV serostatus was assessed using a Roche Elecsys assay, by which serum IgG against CMV pp150, pp28, p38 and p52 was detected. Once the samples were thawed, total CD4+ T cells were enriched through positive selection using CD4 magnetic microbeads. The samples came from a different study that was designed specifically to examine the CD4+ T cell memory repertoire. Peripheral blood mononuclear cells were isolated and cryopreserved according to standard operating procedures, and serum was kept at -80 degrees C. Staining used CD3-PerCP (BW264/56), CD4-APC (RPA-T4), CD45RO-PE (UCHT1) and CD8-Pacific Orange (3B5) antibodies, with Sytox blue excluding non-viable cells. The Quick-DNA Microprep Kit was used to extract genomic DNA from the sorted cells. TCRbeta DNA was amplified with the immunoSEQ hsTCRbeta kit following the manufacturer's protocol. TCRbeta libraries were sequenced on an Illumina MiSeq instrument. The original pipeline was this. After out-of-frame sequences were removed, 2,204,828 distinct TCRbeta sequences remained, averaging approximately 67,000 per individual. Each individual was scored using the number of around 150 previously reported CMV-associated TCRbeta sequences that the individual carried and the total number of productive distinct TCRbeta sequences. A beta-binomial model was reimplemented in Python, and scikit-learn random forests with default parameters were trained on US cohort data. Classifier performance on the Belgian cohort was reported as the median AUC with percentile confidence intervals calculated over 10,000 bootstrap iterations. Imported from immuneACCESS, the table was reduced by TCRdb to in-frame sequences with V and J called. These copies leave out some clones; in studies compared against another copy, an unresolved V gene accounts for under half, and the cause of the remainder is not known. V, J and clone size derive from that table, while D and trimming were established from the DNA sequence. The sample records 65,000 to 95,000 clones, around 80% of which are singletons. In total, the top ten clones hold roughly 0.79% of the sample.

Sequencing was done on a sample of memory CD4+ T cells from blood. The receptor was isolated from an adult in good health and CMV-seronegative. The rearrangement joined TRBV18 to TRBJ1-2; confidence is insufficient to name the D gene. The nucleotide sequence is TGTGCCAGCTCACCACAAGGTTCCCTTTTTGGCTACACCTTC. This sequence encodes CASSPQGSLFGYTF.